The 21 T cell receptor beta chains below all came from one sample that was sequenced in a study of T-cell memory formation after mild COVID-19. TCRdb passed the 5' RACE reads through MiXCR, listing each CDR3 protein once. In the table there are approximately 230,000 distinct CDR3 sequences, approximately 16% of which are singletons. Input material: PBMCs or a T cell subset sorted from them (not recorded which). The receptors were gathered from a man aged 18 to 29 who had mild COVID-19 (a few samples of this study predate the infection). Cell type and time point are not known.

The rearrangement joins TRBV4-1 to TRBJ1-2; tentatively, D is TRBD1 (6 bases). Germline assignment: CDR1 MGHRA and CDR2 YSYEKL. The CDR3 is 15 amino acids. The V end was cut by 0 bases, the J end by 8 bases, with 16 bases between. The CDR3 region is CASSQDQGRGVGYTF. The CDR3 coding sequence is TGCGCCAGCAGCCAAGACCAAGGGAGGGGGGTCGGCTACACCTTC.

This sequence joins TRBV5-1 and TRBJ1-2; D ambiguous. CDR3 length: 13 residues. With 0 bases removed from V and 7 bases from J, the gap between germline ends came to 10 bases. Germline CDR1 and CDR2: SGHRS and YFSETQ. The DNA for the CDR3 is TGCGCCAGCAGCTTGGGAAGGTTGGGTGGCTACACCTTC. Amino acid sequence: CASSLGRLGGYTF.

This clonotype was counted between two and nine times. The chain couples TRBV20-1 to TRBJ1-2, with D hard to call. The length of the CDR3 is 10 residues. Deletions cut 6 bases from V and 10 bases from J, with 12 bases between. Germline V gene data show CDR1 as DFQATT and CDR2 as SNEGSKA (reference sequence). CDR3 nucleotides: TGCAGTGCCGGCGAGTACGCCTACACCTTC. Protein sequence: CSAGEYAYTF.

This clonotype came up a few times. The rearrangement links TRBV15 to TRBJ1-5, with D possibly TRBD1 on 5 matching bases. Trimming shortened V by 2 bases and J by 4 bases, and 15 bases separated the two germline ends. Germline V gene lookup returns CDR1 LNHNV and CDR2 YYDKDF (reference sequence). The CDR3 consists of 16 residues. The CDR3 loop is CATSRSRAGWNQPQHF. CDR3 nucleotide sequence: TGTGCCACCAGCAGAAGCCGGGCAGGGTGGAATCAGCCCCAGCATTTT.

This clonotype was seen many times. The chain links TRBV20-1 to TRBJ1-5; TRBD1 aligns across 8 bases. Germline-derived CDR1 and CDR2 are DFQATT and SNEGSKA (reference sequence). There are 15 residues in the CDR3. Trimming at V came to 5 bases and at J to 1 base, leaving 7 bases not matched to a gene. CDR3 DNA sequence: TGCAGTGCTGCTGGACAGGGTAGGAGCAATCAGCCCCAGCATTTT. Protein: CSAAGQGRSNQPQHF.

This rearrangement joins TRBV12-3 or TRBV12-4 to TRBJ1-5; possibly TRBD1 for D (6 bases). This CDR3 spans 14 amino acids. Trimming pared 3 bases from V and 5 bases from J, leaving 11 bases between. CDR3 sequence: CASSFSGAHQPQHF. CDR3 coding DNA: TGTGCCAGCAGTTTTTCAGGGGCGCATCAGCCCCAGCATTTT.

This rearrangement joins TRBV28 to TRBJ2-5; D assignment may be TRBD1 or TRBD2 (5 bases each). Germline values: CDR1 MDHEN, CDR2 SYDVKM. The CDR3 loop spans 14 amino acids. With 8 bases removed from V and 4 bases from J, the gap between germline ends came to 17 bases. In DNA, the CDR3 is TGTGCCAGCCTCCCGTCGGGGCAGAGAGAGACCCAGTACTTC. Translating gives CASLPSGQRETQYF.

DNA of the CDR3: TGTGCCATCGGGAGGGCGGAGCGGGGGACCGATACGCAGTATTTT. It encodes CAIGRAERGTDTQYF. The gene calls are TRBV10-3 and TRBJ2-3; 8 bases line up with TRBD2. V trimming: 8 bases; J trimming: 6 bases; junction bases outside the gene matches: 13. The germline gives CDR1 ENHRY, CDR2 SYGVKD. The CDR3 contains 15 residues.

The chain is built from TRBV11-2 and TRBJ2-5, with D possibly being TRBD2 (5 bases). The CDR3 runs 14 residues. V lost 4 bases and J 1 base, leaving 10 bases between the germline ends. Germline CDR1 reads SGHAT; CDR2 reads FQNNGV. The CDR3 is CASSWRTTQETQYF. The CDR3, as DNA: TGTGCCAGCAGCTGGAGGACCACCCAAGAGACCCAGTACTTC.

At least ten counts were recorded for this clonotype. The chain has TRBV5-4 and TRBJ2-5; the match to TRBD2 covers 12 bases. The V segment lost 4 bases and the J segment 2 bases; nucleotides outside the gene matches: 3. Per germline, CDR1 SGHNT and CDR2 YYREEE (reference sequence). CDR3 length equals 15 residues. CDR3: CASSLTSGGQETQYF. The DNA of the CDR3 is TGTGCCAGCAGCCTGACTAGCGGGGGTCAAGAGACCCAGTACTTC.

This clonotype was found a few times. This sequence joins TRBV7-3 and TRBJ2-1, with D perhaps TRBD2 (6 bases). There are 15 residues in the CDR3. V was trimmed by 2 bases and J by 7 bases, leaving 15 bases between them. CDR1 and CDR2 (germline): SGHTA, FQGTGA. CDR3 nucleotide sequence: TGTGCCAGCAGCTTAGGCGGGACGGGGCCTAATGAGCAGTTCTTC. Translation gives CASSLGGTGPNEQFF.

Note on this clonotype: A junction end diverges from the germline sequence, so it may reflect a read error. V usage is TRBV18 and J usage is TRBJ2-7; TRBD1 matches at 7 bases. Per the germline V gene, CDR1 is KGHSH and CDR2 is LQKENI. The CDR3 contains 15 residues. The chain's CDR3 is CASSPPHRGSSEQYF. CDR3 coding DNA: TGTGCCAGCTCACCACCGCACAGGGGCTCCTCCGAGCAGTACTTC. Variable domain in full (rest from reference TRBV18 and TRBJ2-7): NAGVMQNPRHLVRRRGQEARLRCSPMKGHSHVYWYRQLPEEGLKFMVYLQKENIIDESGMPKERFSAEFPKEGPSILRIQQVVRGDSAAYFCASSPPHRGSSEQYFGPGTRLTVT.

Only a few counts were recorded for this clonotype. The chain combines TRBV7-8 with TRBJ2-5; 11 nucleotides line up with TRBD2. CDR1 and CDR2 from the germline V gene are SGHVS and FQNEAQ. V gave up 7 bases and J gave up 0 bases; unmatched junction bases: 7. The CDR3 has 16 amino acids. Here the CDR3 reads CASTPASGGNQETQYF. DNA for the CDR3: TGTGCCAGCACTCCGGCTAGCGGGGGGAACCAAGAGACCCAGTACTTC.

The gene calls are TRBV27 and TRBJ2-3, with 9 bases that match TRBD2. V dropped 2 bases and J dropped 4; count of bases not matched to a gene: 7. Per germline, CDR1 MNHEY and CDR2 SMNVEV (reference sequence). The CDR3 is made up of 16 amino acids. CDR3: CASSLRVGLAADTQYF. The CDR3 region has the DNA TGTGCCAGCAGTTTAAGGGTGGGACTAGCAGCAGATACGCAGTATTTT.

The chain employs TRBV12-3 or TRBV12-4 and TRBJ2-3, with 12 bases aligning to TRBD2. The CDR3 spans 16 residues. The V segment lost 5 bases and the J segment 6 bases; nucleotides outside the gene matches: 9. The CDR3 DNA reads TGTGCCAGCAGTGTACGACTAGCGGGGGTGTCGGATACGCAGTATTTT. Its translation: CASSVRLAGVSDTQYF.

V usage is TRBV6-5 and J usage is TRBJ1-2; the match to TRBD1 covers 9 bases. The CDR3 is 14 residues long. With 2 bases clipped from V and 7 bases from J, the junction kept 5 bases outside the gene matches. Germline V CDR1 and CDR2: MNHEY, SVGAGI. The CDR3 protein is CASSYNGQGPGYTF. DNA of the CDR3: TGTGCCAGCAGTTACAATGGACAGGGGCCTGGCTACACCTTC.

This clonotype was observed a handful of times. CDR3: CATSEETGGFETQYF. The CDR3 DNA reads TGTGCCACCAGTGAGGAGACAGGGGGCTTCGAGACCCAGTACTTC. The rearrangement uses TRBV24-1 and TRBJ2-5, with TRBD1 identical over 10 bases. Germline V gene data show CDR1 as KGHDR and CDR2 as SFDVKD. The trim removed 4 bases at V and 5 bases at J, leaving 6 bases unmatched. This CDR3 comprises 15 residues.

The chain employs TRBV6-1 and TRBJ1-1, with a tentative D call TRBD1 (5 bases). Trimming cost V 3 bases and J 1 base, with 15 bases left between them. The CDR3 consists of 16 residues. The germline CDR1 and CDR2 sequences are MNHNS and SASEGT. CDR3 region: CASSEGHGTANTEAFF. The CDR3 region has the DNA TGTGCCAGCAGTGAGGGTCATGGGACGGCGAACACTGAAGCTTTCTTT.

The sample holds a few counts of this clonotype. J is TRBJ2-3 and V is TRBV20-1; TRBD2 agrees at 9 bases. The junction had 3 bases not matched to a gene; V was cut back by 3 bases and J by 2 bases. The CDR3 contains 14 residues. Germline loops: CDR1 DFQATT, CDR2 SNEGSKA (reference sequence). CDR3 residues: CSASLAGSTDTQYF. The CDR3 coding sequence is TGCAGTGCTAGTCTAGCGGGATCCACAGATACGCAGTATTTT.

The chain joins TRBV28 to TRBJ2-7; 10 nucleotides match TRBD1. The CDR3 spans 15 residues. Germline values: CDR1 MDHEN, CDR2 SYDVKM. The V and J ends lost 6 bases and 1 base, in that order; junction bases with no gene match: 6. The CDR3 here is CASRPPGQGSYEQYV. The CDR3 DNA reads as TGTGCCAGCAGGCCCCCGGGACAGGGGTCCTACGAGCAGTACGTC.

This clonotype was counted ten times or more. The chain is built from TRBV6-2 or TRBV6-3 and TRBJ1-5; D might be TRBD1 (5 bases). Germline CDR1 reads MNHEY; CDR2 reads SVGEGT. V lost 8 bases, J lost 4 bases, and 9 bases lay in between. CDR3 length: 12 amino acids. CDR3 loop: CASGTINQPQHF. The CDR3 nucleotides are TGTGCCAGCGGGACGATAAATCAGCCCCAGCATTTT.